One and the same sample provided the 22 T cell receptor beta chains below, sequenced in a study of blood T cell repertoires in COVID-19. Data came from immunoSEQ multiplex PCR; TCRdb stores just in-frame clones and leaves some out. The data show tens of thousands of clones, with around 80% seen just once and about 12% held by the top ten. Sequenced sample: peripheral blood. The origin of the receptors is a human donor in a cohort sampled during active COVID-19.

The V gene is TRBV7-2, the J gene TRBJ2-1; 16 bases map to TRBD2. This CDR3 is built from 16 residues. V shed 4 bases, J shed 7 bases, and the junction held 4 bases outside the gene matches. The germline gives CDR1 SGHTA, CDR2 FQGNSA. Here the CDR3 DNA reads TGTGCCAGCAGCTCCGGGACTAGCGGGAGGGGTAATGAGCAGTTCTTC. Amino acid sequence: CASSSGTSGRGNEQFF.

This chain uses TRBV4-2 with TRBJ2-2; D is perhaps TRBD2 (6 bases). CDR1 is LGHNA and CDR2 is YNFKEQ in the germline V gene. Trimming cost V 0 bases and J 0 bases, with 17 bases left between them. The CDR3 runs 19 residues. The CDR3 spells CASSQDHHSGVSNTGELFF. CDR3 DNA sequence: TGTGCCAGCAGCCAAGATCACCATTCGGGAGTGTCGAACACCGGGGAGCTGTTTTTT.

V and J are TRBV27 and TRBJ1-1; 7 nucleotides line up with TRBD1. Trimming took 8 bases from V and 5 from J; bases not matched to a gene: 5. Germline V CDR1 and CDR2: MNHEY, SMNVEV (reference sequence). CDR3 length equals 12 residues. The chain's CDR3 is CASPLTGTEAFF. The CDR3 nucleotides are TGTGCCAGCCCACTGACAGGGACTGAAGCTTTCTTT.

This sequence joins TRBV7-2 and TRBJ2-1; 11 bases are a match to TRBD2. Germline values: CDR1 SGHTA, CDR2 FQGNSA. V was clipped by 2 bases and J by 6 bases; unmatched bases: 6. The CDR3 has 16 residues. CDR3 loop: CASSLSLGLAANEQFF. The CDR3 nucleotides read TGTGCCAGCAGCTTAAGTCTGGGACTAGCGGCCAATGAGCAGTTCTTC.

The V and J genes are TRBV14 and TRBJ2-7; TRBD1 is a possible D gene (6 bases). This CDR3 region has 15 residues. The ends were cut back, 4 bases at V and 2 bases at J, with 15 bases in the middle. Germline V lookup: CDR1 SGHDN, CDR2 FVKESK. CDR3 in DNA: TGTGCCAGCAGCCCGACGCAGGGGATTCCCTACGAGCAGTACTTC. This sequence encodes CASSPTQGIPYEQYF.

The chain has TRBV15 and TRBJ2-3; maybe TRBD1 (6 bases). V was shortened by 2 bases and J by 0 bases, with 9 bases between the two germline ends. The CDR3 loop spans 15 amino acids. Germline V CDR1 and CDR2: LNHNV, YYDKDF (reference sequence). The chain's CDR3 is CATSRRRGSTDTQYF. CDR3 in DNA: TGTGCCACCAGCAGACGAAGGGGGAGCACAGATACGCAGTATTTT.

The chain is built from TRBV12-3 or TRBV12-4 and TRBJ1-2; perhaps TRBD1 as D (6 bases). V was pared by 10 bases and J by 4 bases, with 16 bases between. The CDR3 length is 13 residues. DNA for the CDR3: TGTGCCACCAACAGGGATTACGGCTATGGCTACACCTTC. Protein sequence: CATNRDYGYGYTF.

This chain joins TRBV29-1 and TRBJ2-1; 9 bases map to TRBD1. With V trimmed by 7 bases and J by 8 bases, 0 bases remained unmatched. Germline loops: CDR1 SQVTM, CDR2 ANQGSEA. The CDR3 consists of 10 residues. The CDR3 DNA follows: TGCAGCGGGACAGGGGATGAGCAGTTCTTC. This sequence encodes CSGTGDEQFF.

The chain recombines TRBV11-3 with TRBJ2-3; the match to TRBD2 covers 14 bases. Trimming cost V 5 bases and J 11 bases; bases outside gene matches: 9. The CDR3 runs to 15 residues. Germline V gene lookup returns CDR1 SGHNT and CDR2 YENEEA. The CDR3 sequence: CASSQTSGGAEGQYF. As DNA, the CDR3 is TGTGCCAGCAGCCAGACTAGCGGGGGGGCCGAAGGGCAGTATTTT.

V gene TRBV5-1 combines with J gene TRBJ2-3, with D possibly being TRBD1 (6 bases). Germline CDR1 SGHRS, CDR2 YFSETQ. V lost 5 bases and J lost 6, with 13 bases in between. The CDR3 spans 13 residues. In DNA form, the CDR3 reads TGCGCCAGCAGAATTGGCCAGGGGGATACGCAGTATTTT. Translation gives CASRIGQGDTQYF.

This sequence joins TRBV20-1 and TRBJ1-2; TRBD1 might be the D (6 bases). This CDR3 contains 10 residues. Germline assignment: CDR1 DFQATT and CDR2 SNEGSKA (reference sequence). Trimming removed 7 bases from V and 6 bases from J, with 9 bases in between. CDR3 sequence: CSGEGDGYTF. CDR3 DNA: TGCAGTGGAGAGGGGGATGGCTACACCTTC.

The chain has TRBV6-2 or TRBV6-3 and TRBJ1-5; possibly TRBD1 for D (5 bases). Deletions cut 2 bases from V and 2 bases from J, with 13 bases between. Germline V gene sequence: CDR1 MNHEY, CDR2 SVGEGT. The CDR3 is 16 amino acids. The CDR3 DNA is TGTGCCAGCAGTTACCCTAACAGGTATGGCAATCAGCCCCAGCATTTT. Translating it yields CASSYPNRYGNQPQHF.

The chain combines TRBV5-8 with TRBJ2-2, with D possibly being TRBD1 (6 bases). The CDR3 covers 17 residues. V was cut by 0 bases and J by 0 bases, with 12 bases left in between. Germline CDR1 SGHTS, CDR2 YDEGEE. Here the CDR3 reads CASSLGVGHSNTGELFF. In DNA form, the CDR3 reads TGTGCCAGCAGCTTGGGTGTGGGACACTCGAACACCGGGGAGCTGTTTTTT.

This chain uses TRBV2 with TRBJ1-4, with a tentative D call TRBD1 (5 bases). V was clipped by 6 bases and J by 8 bases, with 16 bases between them. The germline CDR1 and CDR2 sequences are SNHLY and FYNNEI. The CDR3 is 14 amino acids. CDR3 sequence: CASSAEGLSEKLFF. For the CDR3, the DNA is TGTGCCAGCAGCGCCGAGGGACTTTCGGAAAAACTGTTTTTT.

The V gene is TRBV7-6, the J gene TRBJ2-2; D remains ambiguous. Per the germline V gene, CDR1 is SGHVS and CDR2 is FNYEAQ. The CDR3 sequence is 11 residues long. Trimming stripped 6 bases from V and 6 bases from J, with 5 bases between. CDR3 nucleotide sequence: TGTGCCAGCAGAGAGGCCGGGGAGCTGTTTTTT. Translation: CASREAGELFF.

This clone was detected once. The chain joins TRBV7-2 to TRBJ2-5, with 10 bases matching TRBD1. The CDR3 covers 16 residues. CDR1 and CDR2 from the germline V gene are SGHTA and FQGNSA. V dropped 2 bases and J dropped 4; count of bases not matched to a gene: 7. The CDR3 bases are TGTGCCAGCAGCTTACCCCGGGACAGGGGTTTAGAGACCCAGTACTTC. Translating it yields CASSLPRDRGLETQYF.

The rearrangement links TRBV4-3 to TRBJ2-3; D gene unclear. Germline CDR1 and CDR2: LGHNA and YSLEER. Trimming removed 3 bases at V and 11 bases at J, with 9 bases between. This CDR3 is built from 11 residues. DNA of the CDR3: TGCGCCAGCAGCCAGGCTTCTCTGCAGTATTTT. It yields the protein CASSQASLQYF.

The V gene is TRBV7-2, the J gene TRBJ1-1, with D uncertain. Germline V gives CDR1 SGHTA, CDR2 FQGNSA. CDR3 length: 16 amino acids. Deletions cut 5 bases from V and 0 bases from J, with 16 bases between. CDR3 coding DNA: TGTGCCAGCAGCGTCGCAAGAGGTTACATGAACACTGAAGCTTTCTTT. This gives the protein CASSVARGYMNTEAFF.

The V and J genes are TRBV7-9 and TRBJ1-1; maybe TRBD1 (5 bases). The CDR3 loop spans 13 amino acids. The ends were cut back, 7 bases at V and 0 bases at J, with 9 bases in the middle. CDR1 and CDR2 (germline): SEHNR, FQNEAQ (reference sequence). Here the CDR3 reads CASTQGLNTEAFF. DNA of the CDR3: TGTGCCAGCACCCAGGGTCTGAACACTGAAGCTTTCTTT.

For this clone: In the same sample, other DNA sequences code for this CDR3. The rearrangement joins TRBV18 to TRBJ2-5, with D hard to call. The CDR3 is 11 residues long. Germline lookup yields CDR1 KGHSH and CDR2 LQKENI. V lost 6 bases to trimming and J lost 4 bases, with 6 bases between them. CDR3 nucleotide sequence: TGTGCCAGCTCCGGCGGAGAGACCCAGTACTTC. Translated, it gives CASSGGETQYF.

For the CDR3, the DNA is TGTGCCAGCAGCCCCGGGGGTGAGCAGTTCTTC. Translating it yields CASSPGGEQFF. The rearrangement links TRBV9 to TRBJ2-1, with D tentatively TRBD2 (6 bases). The V gene lost 4 bases and the J gene lost 9 bases, with 8 bases spanning the gap. CDR1 and CDR2 (germline): SGDLS, YYNGEE. The CDR3 loop spans 11 amino acids.

The V and J genes are TRBV29-1 and TRBJ2-7, with D possibly matching TRBD2 (5 bases). Germline values: CDR1 SQVTM, CDR2 ANQGSEA. V lost 7 bases and J lost 1, with 8 bases in between. This CDR3 comprises 11 residues. The CDR3 loop is CSARGSYEQYF. The CDR3, as DNA: TGCAGCGCCCGGGGATCCTACGAGCAGTACTTC.